The subject of this entry is one T cell receptor beta chain. Primers included in the PCR were 60 Vbeta and 13 Jbeta primers. Assay used: immunoSEQ multiplex PCR; TCRdb lists only in-frame clones, some missing. In the table there are over 200,000 clones, approximately 70% of which are singletons. The data derive from a study of cytomegalovirus exposure and HLA in healthy donors. J lost 4 bases, V lost 10 bases, and 6 bases had no gene match. CDR1 and CDR2 (germline): SGDLS, YYNGEE. CDR3 length: 13 residues. Sequencing was carried out using PBMCs. The rearrangement joins TRBV9 to TRBJ2-2, with TRBD2 matching over 8 bases. The clonotype originates from a man aged 35 to 55 in good health and CMV-seropositive. The CDR3 loop is CASGAGVTGELFF. In nucleotides, the CDR3 is TGTGCCTCGGGAGCGGGGGTCACCGGGGAGCTGTTTTTT.